This entry lists 27 T cell receptor beta chains sequenced from one sample in a study of metastatic and nonmetastatic thyroid tumors. No patient received treatment before thyroid surgery. Using MiXCR, TCRdb reanalyzed the PCR reads. The sample records approximately 5,400 clones, 33% being singletons. The source material was adjacent normal tissue. These receptors were obtained from a female donor with papillary thyroid cancer or a benign thyroid nodule (not recorded which). Some clones in this sample may be carry-over from other donors' samples.

This clone was observed a handful of times. The rearrangement uses TRBV6-1 and TRBJ2-3; 14 positions match TRBD2. V lost 7 bases and J lost 4; bases outside the gene matches: 4. The germline CDR1 and CDR2 sequences are MNHNS and SASEGT. The CDR3 has 15 amino acids. The CDR3 region has the DNA TGTGCCAGCATGGGACTAGCGGGAGTGGCAGATACGCAGTATTTT. Translation gives CASMGLAGVADTQYF.

Only a few counts were recorded for this clone. The chain is built from TRBV5-1 and TRBJ1-1, with D perhaps TRBD1 (6 bases). Trimming shortened V by 4 bases and J by 6 bases, and 16 bases separated the two germline ends. The germline V gene has CDR1 SGHRS and CDR2 YFSETQ. The CDR3 consists of 14 residues. In DNA form, the CDR3 reads TGCGCCAGCAGCGCAACAGGGTTTATCGCTGAAGCTTTCTTT. It yields the protein CASSATGFIAEAFF.

The V call is TRBV6-2 or TRBV6-3, the J call TRBJ1-6; TRBD1 is a possible D gene (5 bases). The CDR3 contains 16 residues. V dropped 6 bases and J dropped 0 bases, with 12 bases sitting between them. The germline CDR1 and CDR2 sequences are MNHEY and SVGEGT. The DNA for the CDR3 is TGTGCCAGCAGGGTCGGGGGGAGCTCCTATAATTCACCCCTCCACTTT. Residues: CASRVGGSSYNSPLHF.

This rearrangement joins TRBV12-3 or TRBV12-4 to TRBJ1-2; TRBD1 matches 8 bases. V shed 6 bases, J shed 3 bases, and the junction held 3 bases outside the gene matches. This CDR3 is built from 13 residues. Written as DNA, the CDR3 is TGTGCCAGCAGCCTGGACAGGGACTATGGCTACACCTTC. It specifies CASSLDRDYGYTF.

To note about this clone: A junction boundary mismatches the germline segment, possibly from a read error. V is TRBV11-3 and J is TRBJ1-1; TRBD1 might be the D (6 bases). Germline V CDR1 and CDR2: SGHNT, YENEEA. The CDR3 extends over 13 amino acids. CDR3 amino acids: CASGYEGGPEAFF. The CDR3 nucleotides read TGTGCCAGCGGCTACGAAGGGGGTCCTGAAGCGTTCTTT.

This clone occurred a few times. This chain joins TRBV12-3 or TRBV12-4 and TRBJ2-7; a possible D gene is TRBD1 (5 bases). V shed 5 bases and J shed 0 bases, with 14 bases lying between them. The CDR3 loop spans 15 amino acids. CDR3 loop: CASSEDRIASYEQYF. The CDR3 region has the DNA TGTGCCAGCAGTGAAGACAGAATAGCCTCCTACGAGCAGTACTTC.

The chain has TRBV2 and TRBJ2-1; TRBD2 matches at 9 bases. Looked up from germline, CDR1 is SNHLY and CDR2 is FYNNEI. V shed 5 bases, J shed 4 bases, and the junction held 6 bases outside the gene matches. This CDR3 is built from 15 residues. The CDR3 DNA reads as TGTGCCAGCAGTTTTAGGCTAGCGGGGTACAATGAGCAGTTCTTC. It codes for CASSFRLAGYNEQFF.

The CDR3 nucleotides are TGTGCCAGCAGGGCTACCACAGGGGGGACTTCACCCCTCCACTTT. Translating gives CASRATTGGTSPLHF. The chain is built from TRBV6-2 or TRBV6-3 and TRBJ1-6; 8 bases agree with TRBD1. CDR3 length equals 15 residues. From germline, CDR1 is MNHEY and CDR2 SVGEGT. V gave up 6 bases and J gave up 9 bases; unmatched junction bases: 10.

Only one count was recorded for this clone. This chain uses TRBV27 with TRBJ2-7; D is uncertain. The V end was cut by 3 bases, the J end by 5 bases, with 2 bases between. Germline CDR1 reads MNHEY; CDR2 reads SMNVEV (reference sequence). This CDR3 has 10 amino acids. The CDR3: CASSFNEQYF. CDR3 in DNA: TGTGCCAGCAGTTTTAACGAGCAGTACTTC.

This clone is medium-sized in the sample. The chain couples TRBV19 to TRBJ2-3, with 8 bases aligning to TRBD2. The V gene end was trimmed by 6 bases and the J gene end by 3 bases; junction bases not matched to a gene: 11. Germline V lookup: CDR1 LNHDA, CDR2 SQIVND (reference sequence). The CDR3 is 16 residues long. CDR3 nucleotide sequence: TGTGCCAGTAGCATCACCGGGAGGGGTGAGACAGATACGCAGTATTTT. It specifies CASSITGRGETDTQYF.

The V gene is TRBV20-1, the J gene TRBJ2-7; TRBD1 agrees at 9 bases. V dropped 5 bases and J dropped 2; count of bases not matched to a gene: 7. The CDR3 sequence is 14 residues long. Per the germline V gene, CDR1 is DFQATT and CDR2 is SNEGSKA (reference sequence). The CDR3 reads CSASGQGETYEQYF. In nucleotides, the CDR3 is TGCAGTGCTTCGGGACAGGGAGAGACCTACGAGCAGTACTTC.

The chain is built from TRBV28 and TRBJ1-2, with D unclear. The germline CDR1 and CDR2 sequences are MDHEN and SYDVKM. The CDR3 length is 14 residues. The V gene lost 3 bases and the J gene lost 8 bases, with 16 bases spanning the gap. In nucleotides, the CDR3 is TGTGCCAGCAGTTTCCCCACCACCTTCATCGGCTACACCTTC. This codes for CASSFPTTFIGYTF.

This clone has only a few counts. An end of the junction does not agree with germline; a read error may underlie this. The rearrangement joins TRBV6-1 to TRBJ1-2; D gene ambiguous. The V gene's germline CDR1 is MNHNS and CDR2 SASEGT. There are 13 residues in the CDR3. The CDR3 loop is CAGSENFMEGYTF. The CDR3 nucleotides read TGTGCCGGCAGTGAAAACTTCATGGAGGGCTACACCTTC.

About this clone: Its ends do not fully match the called genes, so a read error is possible. The chain links TRBV6-1 to TRBJ2-5, with 8 bases lining up with TRBD2. The CDR3 is 15 amino acids. Germline CDR1 MNHNS, CDR2 SASEGT. DNA of the CDR3: TGTGCCAGCAGGGGTCCAGCGGGAGCCGGGGAGACACAGTACTTC. Translated, it gives CASRGPAGAGETQYF.

This clone is classed as hyperexpanded. The chain links TRBV7-3 to TRBJ2-1, with 8 bases identical to TRBD2. V lost 8 bases and J lost 8; bases outside the gene matches: 11. Germline loops: CDR1 SGHTA, CDR2 FQGTGA. This CDR3 has 14 amino acids. For the CDR3, the DNA is TGTGCCAGCGGAAACGGGGGGGGCTTCGATGAGCAGTTCTTC. Amino acid sequence: CASGNGGGFDEQFF. Full variable domain (remainder filled in from reference TRBV7-3 and TRBJ2-1): GAGVSQTPSNKVTEKGKYVELRCDPISGHTALYWYRQSLGQGPEFLIYFQGTGAADDSGLPNDRFFAVRPEGSVSTLKIQRTERGDSAVYLCASGNGGGFDEQFFGPGTRLTVL.

The V and J genes are TRBV6-2 or TRBV6-3 and TRBJ1-5; weak D call: TRBD1 (6 bases). Looked up from germline, CDR1 is MNHEY and CDR2 is SVGEGT. Trimming removed 0 bases from V and 7 bases from J, with 13 bases in between. CDR3 size: 15 residues. CDR3 sequence (DNA): TGTGCCAGCAGTTACTCAATGGGGGGCGGACAGCCCCAGCATTTT. It translates to CASSYSMGGGQPQHF.

This clone has a handful of counts. This chain links TRBV13 with TRBJ2-2; D is undetermined. This CDR3 region has 13 residues. Germline V lookup: CDR1 PRHDT, CDR2 FYEKMQ (reference sequence). V was cut by 5 bases and J by 6 bases, with 10 bases left in between. The CDR3 sequence is CASSLGRAGELFF. CDR3 DNA sequence: TGTGCCAGCAGCCTTGGAAGGGCCGGGGAGCTGTTTTTT.

This clone was counted only a few times. V gene TRBV27 combines with J gene TRBJ1-2; D is uncertain. This CDR3 spans 13 amino acids. Germline CDR1 MNHEY, CDR2 SMNVEV (reference sequence). The V end was cut by 2 bases, the J end by 0 bases, with 4 bases between. CDR3 nucleotide sequence: TGTGCCAGCAGTTTAAACACTAACTATGGCTACACCTTC. Residues: CASSLNTNYGYTF.

The V call is TRBV4-2, the J call TRBJ2-3; 8 bases line up with TRBD2. The CDR3 is 17 residues long. Germline V CDR1 and CDR2: LGHNA, YNFKEQ. The V and J ends lost 4 bases and 5 bases, in that order; junction bases with no gene match: 14. CDR3 sequence: CASSPGVAGWVGDTQYF. CDR3 in DNA: TGTGCCAGCAGCCCGGGGGTAGCGGGGTGGGTAGGAGATACGCAGTATTTT.

This clone was found a few times. This chain connects TRBV6-1 to TRBJ2-1, with 8 bases lining up with TRBD1. CDR1 MNHNS and CDR2 SASEGT come from the germline V gene. The V segment lost 6 bases and the J segment 3 bases; nucleotides outside the gene matches: 4. The CDR3 extends over 14 amino acids. In DNA form, the CDR3 reads TGTGCCAGCAGAGGGACAGGAGGCTACAATGAGCAGTTCTTC. As protein: CASRGTGGYNEQFF.

The rearrangement links TRBV11-1 to TRBJ2-7, with D possibly being TRBD2 (7 bases). Germline V CDR1 and CDR2: SGHAT, FQDESV (reference sequence). V lost 5 bases, J lost 3 bases, and 20 bases lay in between. The CDR3 sequence is 16 residues long. CDR3: CASSPPSGQTRYEQYF. Written as DNA, the CDR3 is TGTGCCAGCAGCCCGCCTAGCGGACAGACCCGCTACGAGCAGTACTTC.

Only a few counts were recorded for this clone. The V call is TRBV6-1, the J call TRBJ1-2; the match to TRBD1 covers 8 bases. From germline, CDR1 is MNHNS and CDR2 SASEGT. The V gene end was trimmed by 5 bases and the J gene end by 4 bases; junction bases not matched to a gene: 6. The CDR3 runs to 14 residues. The chain's CDR3 is CASSPQGAGYGYTF. CDR3 sequence (DNA): TGTGCCAGCAGTCCTCAGGGGGCGGGCTATGGCTACACCTTC.

In its sample, this clone was seen many times. The chain links TRBV6-1 to TRBJ1-6; 7 nucleotides agree with TRBD1. In germline, CDR1 is MNHNS, CDR2 SASEGT. The V gene end was trimmed by 5 bases and the J gene end by 9 bases; junction bases not matched to a gene: 4. The CDR3 runs 13 residues. CDR3 amino acids: CASSMAGGSPLHF. Here the CDR3 DNA reads TGTGCCAGCAGTATGGCAGGGGGTTCACCCCTCCACTTT.

The genes are TRBV12-3 or TRBV12-4 and TRBJ1-2; D may be TRBD1 (5 bases). The CDR3 has 12 residues. V was pared by 4 bases and J by 8 bases, with 11 bases between. This CDR3 is CASSSGGEGYTF. In DNA, the CDR3 is TGTGCCAGCAGTTCTGGGGGTGAGGGCTACACCTTC.

The V call is TRBV6-1, the J call TRBJ2-1, with TRBD2 identical over 12 bases. Germline values: CDR1 MNHNS, CDR2 SASEGT. J gave up 4 bases and V 3 bases, and 1 base lay outside the gene matches. This CDR3 has 15 residues. The CDR3 DNA reads as TGTGCCAGCAGTGAGCTAGCGGGAGGGTACAATGAGCAGTTCTTC. It is translated as CASSELAGGYNEQFF.

About this clone itself: An end of the junction differs from the germline gene, which may be a read error. The chain recombines TRBV12-3 or TRBV12-4 with TRBJ2-7; D possibly corresponds to TRBD1 (6 bases). This CDR3 spans 11 amino acids. The CDR3 loop is CASRGSGTRDF. The DNA for the CDR3 is TGTGCCAGCAGAGGATCCGGGACAAGGGACTTC.

Only a few counts were recorded for this clone. The DNA for the CDR3 is TGTGCCTGGTGGGCCTTACCTAATGAAAAACTGTTTTTT. Translation: CAWWALPNEKLFF. This chain joins TRBV30 and TRBJ1-4; D is undetermined. V shed 5 bases and J shed 3 bases, with 10 bases lying between them. CDR1 GTSNPN and CDR2 SVGIG come from the germline V gene (reference sequence). The CDR3 has 13 residues.